The present TCR beta chain was sequenced within a study of blood T cells in healthy people across ages (dated by TCRdb to between 2015 and 2016). In the study overall: In model experiments, template switching captured about one uniquely barcoded TCR beta cDNA molecule for every two T cells. To avoid experimental bias, donors of different ages were randomly spread across the sequencing lanes. Two additional independent replicas of 1 million unique cDNA reads from the same blood draw were analyzed for two donors (one aged 18 to 30 and one aged 80 or older). Donors were grouped into four age groups: young (average approximately 15 years), middle-aged (39), aged (about 59) and long-lived (about 82). Age-related changes in TCR beta repertoire diversity were measured in the study by deep sequencing normalized with unique cDNA molecular identifiers. Summary of the overall study and its limitations: Compared with the aged group, the long-lived group had more naive CD4+ T cells, fewer expanded clones and increased TCR diversity, suggesting age selection. The CMV infection status of donors was not known, potentially confounding age-related changes in expanded clonotypes. As age increased, observed TCR beta diversity per million T cells dropped in a roughly linear way, and a significant reduction was already evident by age around 41. The percentage of naive T cells measured by flow cytometry correlated strongly with observed TCR beta diversity. Total diversity estimates from one million sequenced T cells were considered lower bounds and underestimates. Because profiling used bulk unsorted PBMCs, naive and antigen-experienced compartments could not be compared conclusively.

The receptor library was made with 5' RACE. Sequencing used an Illumina HiSeq 2500. A second PCR of about 7 to 12 cycles was run with a J-beta primer mix and a sample-barcoded 5' primer. Each TCR beta cDNA molecule received a unique molecular identifier from a template-switch 5' adaptor carrying 12 random nucleotides. Each sample yielded at least 2.5 million CDR3-containing paired-end reads. All of the RNA was converted into first-strand cDNA using the Mint cDNA synthesis kit, with a TRBC-specific oligonucleotide serving as the primer. After uracil-DNA glycosylase treatment, a first 18-cycle PCR used universal primers M1SS and BC2_uni_R on all cDNA. The original methods were these. For normalization, 1 million high-quality reads were randomly selected from each sample, with every read carrying a distinct molecular identifier. Instead of being binned into consensus sequences, reads with shared molecular identifiers were discarded. MiTCR, with a Q25 quality threshold and the strictest error-elimination algorithm, was used for CDR3 identification, clonotype clustering and error correction. Lower-bound total TCR beta diversity was estimated with a nonparametric unseen species model using Euler transformation. TCRdb reprocessed the public reads (quality trimming at Q25 with fastp, clone calling with MiXCR) and kept in-frame beta chains. Rows matching on CDR3 protein sequence are summarized as one entry with the most common DNA and genes. It is TCRdb's table, rather than the study itself, that gives the V and J calls and clone size. The sample table records fewer than 700,000 distinct CDR3 sequences; less than 45% of these occur just once. Around 32% of the sample is held by the ten biggest clonotypes.

This clonotype appeared a few times. The antigen this receptor binds is unknown. No much larger clonotype is one base removed from it; base qualities were not supplied. V loses 1 base of germline sequence and J loses 0 bases, and the interval between the two ends is 7 bases. Per the germline V gene (reference sequence), LGHDT is the CDR1 and YNNKEL is the CDR2. From the cysteine up to the phenylalanine, the CDR3 has a length of 15 residues. Of all the DNA, just the CDR3 is kept, 45 bases in frame from base 1. Systemically healthy Caucasian individuals from Russia, about 38 in total and aged about 6 to 100 years, were included as donors. Each donor gave approximately 10 milliliters of peripheral blood, collected into EDTA-treated Vacutainer tubes. Ficoll-Paque density-gradient centrifugation was used to isolate PBMCs, with at least 6 million per sample. Trizol reagent was used to extract total RNA from the PBMCs, yielding at least 5 micrograms per sample. Naive CD45RAhigh/CD27high T cell percentages were measured by flow cytometry on a PBMC aliquot from every donor.

The receptor chain draws on TRBV3-1 and TRBJ1-3; confidence is insufficient to name the D gene. The source is a man older than 75 in good health. Sequencing was carried out using blood. In nucleotide form, the sequence is TGTGCCAGCAGCCAAGTACTGAACTCTGGAAACACCATATATTTT. This gives the protein CASSQVLNSGNTIYF.